This T cell receptor beta chain comes out of a study of cytomegalovirus exposure and HLA in healthy donors. On this clone: Its antigen remains unidentified.

In germline, CDR1 is MNHNS, CDR2 SASEGT. This CDR3 contains 15 residues. Between the trimmed V and J ends, which lost 2 bases and 1 base, there was a span of 11 bases. Overall study findings and caveats: In a later analysis, HLA-associated beta chains showed higher expansion and lower generation probabilities than comparable chains. According to the study, 180 or so TCR beta chains were cytomegalovirus-associated.

Primers for the PCR totalled 60 Vbeta and 13 Jbeta. Sequencing used immunoSEQ multiplex PCR; TCRdb keeps in-frame clones, though not all of them. The sample holds 120,000 or so clones, around 80% seen once. The chain recombines TRBV6-1 with TRBJ1-1; D remains unclear. The receptor comes from a female donor in good health and CMV-seronegative. Sequencing was done on a sample of PBMCs. The DNA for the CDR3 is TGTGCCAGCAGTGAACGGTCAGGTGGGAACACTGAAGCTTTCTTT. Its protein product is CASSERSGGNTEAFF.